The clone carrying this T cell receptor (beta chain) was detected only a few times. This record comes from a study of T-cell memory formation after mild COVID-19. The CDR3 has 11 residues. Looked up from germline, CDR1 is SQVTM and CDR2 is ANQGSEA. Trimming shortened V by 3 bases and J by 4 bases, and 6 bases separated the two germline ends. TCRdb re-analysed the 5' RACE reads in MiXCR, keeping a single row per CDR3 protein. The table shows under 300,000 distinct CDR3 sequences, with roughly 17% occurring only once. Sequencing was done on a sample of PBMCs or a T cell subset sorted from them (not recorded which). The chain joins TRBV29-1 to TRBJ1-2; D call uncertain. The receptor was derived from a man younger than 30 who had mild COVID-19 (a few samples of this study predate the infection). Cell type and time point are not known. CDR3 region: CSVDLGYGYTF. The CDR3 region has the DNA TGCAGCGTTGACCTGGGCTATGGCTACACCTTC.